These 23 T cell receptor beta chains were sequenced from one sample in a study of shared clonotypes between healthy human individuals. TCRdb keeps only in-frame clones here, not all; method: immunoSEQ multiplex PCR. Of about 470,000 clones listed, about 85% are singletons. The specimen was PBMCs. These receptors were taken from a woman aged 35 to 49 in good health. Some clones in this sample may be carry-over from other donors' samples.

This clone was seen more than once but under ten times. One end of the junction does not line up with germline, which may come from a read error. This chain connects TRBV7-2 to TRBJ2-2; possibly TRBD1 or TRBD2 for D (6 bases each). Per the germline V gene, CDR1 is SGHTA and CDR2 is FQGNSA. The CDR3 is 17 amino acids. CDR3 sequence (DNA): TGTGCCAGCAGCACTGGGGGGCCCAGGGAGAACGCCGGGGAGCTGTTTTTT. Encoded protein: CASSTGGPRENAGELFF.

The rearrangement joins TRBV9 to TRBJ2-3; 8 bases align to TRBD2. The CDR3 spans 15 residues. Germline CDR1 SGDLS, CDR2 YYNGEE. The V and J ends lost 3 bases and 8 bases, in that order; junction bases with no gene match: 11. The CDR3: CASSASGGTLGTQYF. CDR3 DNA: TGTGCCAGCAGCGCATCGGGGGGGACTTTGGGTACGCAGTATTTT.

The chain carries TRBV11-2 and TRBJ1-4; maybe TRBD1 (6 bases). Germline CDR1 is SGHAT and CDR2 is FQNNGV. This CDR3 contains 16 residues. V shed 0 bases and J shed 5 bases, with 13 bases lying between them. Written as DNA, the CDR3 is TGTGCCAGCAGCTTAGATCTGGGGGGCGGGAATGAAAAACTGTTTTTT. Its protein is CASSLDLGGGNEKLFF.

This clone was picked up one time. The chain has TRBV19 and TRBJ1-1, with D possibly matching TRBD1 (5 bases). With 6 bases removed from V and 5 bases from J, the gap between germline ends came to 16 bases. The CDR3 consists of 14 residues. Germline V gene lookup returns CDR1 LNHDA and CDR2 SQIVND (reference sequence). The CDR3 spells CASRPGYRYTEAFF. The CDR3, as DNA: TGTGCCAGTAGACCAGGGTATCGGTATACTGAAGCTTTCTTT.

The chain is built from TRBV7-8 and TRBJ2-3, with 7 bases lining up with TRBD2. Losses at the gene ends were 5 bases for V and 2 bases for J; bases not matched to a gene: 7. The CDR3 consists of 15 residues. The germline gives CDR1 SGHVS, CDR2 FQNEAQ. Written as DNA, the CDR3 is TGTGCCAGCAGCCCAGGACTAGACCCCACAGATACGCAGTATTTT. It specifies CASSPGLDPTDTQYF.

The V gene is TRBV19, the J gene TRBJ2-2, with D perhaps given as TRBD1 or TRBD2 (7 bases each). The CDR3 sequence is 15 residues long. Trimming left V 8 bases short and J 7 bases short, with 20 bases between. CDR1 is LNHDA, CDR2 SQIVND, per germline (reference sequence). CDR3 sequence (DNA): TGTGCCAGTCGAGGGGGCGGGAGCTTTAGCGGGGAGCTGTTTTTT. As protein: CASRGGGSFSGELFF.

This chain links TRBV12-2 with TRBJ2-7; the D segment call TRBD1 is taken from the table without a DNA check. TRBV12-2 is a recognized pseudogene. This CDR3 region has 13 residues. CDR3 coding DNA: TGTGCAAGTCGCTTAGCCATACACTACGAGCAGTACTTC. Translated: CASRLAIHYEQYF.

This chain uses TRBV7-9 with TRBJ2-1; a possible D gene is TRBD2 (6 bases). Trimming took off 5 bases at V and 9 bases at J, with 23 bases between the two ends. Per the germline V gene, CDR1 is SEHNR and CDR2 is FQNEAQ (reference sequence). This CDR3 contains 16 residues. The CDR3 spells CASSPRGREGGAEQFF. The CDR3 DNA reads as TGTGCCAGCAGCCCGCGAGGACGGGAAGGAGGGGCTGAGCAGTTCTTC.

There are a few counts of this clone. Here the CDR3 reads CASSRSRAHDTEAFF. In nucleotides, the CDR3 is TGTGCCAGCAGCCGATCCCGGGCACATGACACTGAAGCTTTCTTT. The chain is built from TRBV4-2 and TRBJ1-1; D is ambiguous. This CDR3 region has 15 residues. Looked up from germline, CDR1 is LGHNA and CDR2 is YNFKEQ. Trimming removed 4 bases at V and 3 bases at J, with 15 bases between.

In the case of this clone: The junction departs from the called germline gene at one end, perhaps through a read error. The rearrangement uses TRBV4-1 and TRBJ1-1; TRBD1 matches 10 bases. The CDR3 extends over 14 amino acids. Germline V gene sequence: CDR1 MGHRA, CDR2 YSYEKL. CDR3 in amino acids: CASSRGQGNNEAFF. CDR3 nucleotides: TGCGCCAGCAGCCGGGGACAGGGGAACAATGAAGCTTTCTTT.

The chain combines TRBV27 with TRBJ2-7; D is unresolved. Trimming removed 4 bases from V and 1 base from J, with 8 bases in between. The CDR3 is made up of 13 amino acids. Per the germline V gene, CDR1 is MNHEY and CDR2 is SMNVEV (reference sequence). The CDR3 nucleotides read TGTGCCAGCAGTTCTTATCAATCCTACGAGCAGTACTTC. It yields the protein CASSSYQSYEQYF.

This clone was observed a handful of times. The chain links TRBV11-2 to TRBJ1-4; the match to TRBD1 covers 7 bases. V lost 4 bases to trimming and J lost 1 base; unmatched junction nucleotides: 3. The CDR3 has 15 amino acids. Per germline, CDR1 SGHAT and CDR2 FQNNGV. CDR3 residues: CASSSGGETNEKLFF. The CDR3 coding sequence is TGTGCCAGCAGCTCAGGGGGGGAAACTAATGAAAAACTGTTTTTT.

Points on this clone: Other DNA sequences in this sample translate to the same CDR3. The V gene is TRBV10-3, the J gene TRBJ2-5; 13 nucleotides line up with TRBD2. The CDR3 spans 15 residues. Trimming removed 4 bases from V and 4 bases from J; junction bases left unmatched: 3. Germline V gene data show CDR1 as ENHRY and CDR2 as SYGVKD. The CDR3 is CAISGGLAGRETQYF. CDR3 DNA sequence: TGTGCCATCAGTGGGGGACTAGCGGGACGAGAGACCCAGTACTTC.

Concerning this clone itself: Other nucleotide sequences from this sample produce the same CDR3. J is TRBJ2-5 and V is TRBV5-1; the D gene is possibly TRBD2 (5 bases). This CDR3 is built from 14 residues. Germline assignment: CDR1 SGHRS and CDR2 YFSETQ. V shed 2 bases and J shed 5 bases, with 13 bases lying between them. This CDR3 reads CASSFSGGEETQYF. CDR3 coding DNA: TGCGCCAGCAGCTTTTCCGGAGGTGAGGAGACCCAGTACTTC.

CDR3 sequence reads: CASSLVGGIEETQYF. In DNA form, the CDR3 reads TGTGCCAGCAGCTTAGTTGGGGGGATAGAGGAGACCCAGTACTTC. The V call is TRBV7-2, the J call TRBJ2-5, with D possibly being TRBD2 (6 bases). CDR1 and CDR2 from the germline V gene are SGHTA and FQGNSA. The CDR3 is 15 amino acids. Trimming shortened V by 1 base and J by 5 bases, and 14 bases separated the two germline ends.

V gene TRBV28 combines with J gene TRBJ2-7; 9 bases fit TRBD2. Trimming removed 6 bases from V and 3 bases from J; junction bases left unmatched: 3. Germline assignment: CDR1 MDHEN and CDR2 SYDVKM. This CDR3 spans 13 amino acids. The CDR3 protein is CASRSSGIYEQYF. The CDR3 region has the DNA TGTGCCAGCAGGTCTAGCGGGATCTACGAGCAGTACTTC.

This clone has more than one count but fewer than ten. This chain links TRBV14 with TRBJ1-2; the D gene is possibly TRBD1 (6 bases). CDR1 is SGHDN and CDR2 is FVKESK in the germline V gene. This CDR3 has 13 amino acids. V was trimmed by 3 bases and J by 8 bases, leaving 13 bases between them. The CDR3 sequence is CASSQINTGGYTF. CDR3 nucleotides: TGTGCCAGCAGCCAGATCAACACAGGGGGCTACACCTTC.

V gene TRBV11-2 combines with J gene TRBJ2-7; D is possibly TRBD1 (5 bases). The CDR3 is made up of 12 amino acids. V gave up 1 base and J gave up 12 bases, with 13 bases separating them. CDR1 and CDR2 from the germline V gene are SGHAT and FQNNGV. The CDR3 nucleotides read TGTGCCAGCAGCTTAGCTGGGTCTAGGGGGTACTTC. Translation gives CASSLAGSRGYF.

The chain is built from TRBV27 and TRBJ2-5; D gene uncertain. V lost 1 base to trimming and J lost 4 bases, with 7 bases between them. CDR1 is MNHEY, CDR2 SMNVEV, per germline (reference sequence). The CDR3 totals 13 residues. The CDR3 DNA reads as TGTGCCAGCAGTTTATGGGAACGAGAGACCCAGTACTTC. It is translated as CASSLWERETQYF.

The chain carries TRBV7-2 and TRBJ2-7; the D gene is possibly TRBD2 (5 bases). The CDR3 consists of 13 residues. V lost 1 base and J 2 bases, leaving 6 bases between the germline ends. Germline V gene lookup returns CDR1 SGHTA and CDR2 FQGNSA. The CDR3 coding sequence is TGTGCCAGCAGCTTAGTGCGGGCCTACGAGCAGTACTTC. Amino acids: CASSLVRAYEQYF.

The genes are TRBV5-8 and TRBJ2-5, with 7 bases lining up with TRBD1. Trimming cost V 0 bases and J 2 bases; bases outside gene matches: 10. In germline, CDR1 is SGHTS, CDR2 YDEGEE. The length of the CDR3 is 17 residues. CDR3 residues: CASSLVHGRDRQETQYF. The CDR3 DNA reads TGTGCCAGCAGCTTGGTCCATGGCCGGGACAGACAAGAGACCCAGTACTTC.

This clone has more than one count but fewer than ten. The J gene is TRBJ2-1, the V gene TRBV5-6; TRBD2 is a possible D gene (6 bases). The CDR3 is 14 amino acids. Trimming pared 2 bases from V and 8 bases from J, leaving 14 bases between. Germline V lookup: CDR1 SGHDT, CDR2 YYEEEE. CDR3 sequence: CASSFWGVRDEQFF. DNA of the CDR3: TGTGCCAGCAGCTTTTGGGGGGTACGGGATGAGCAGTTCTTC. The complete variable domain, with remaining parts taken from reference TRBV5-6 and TRBJ2-1, reads DAGVTQSPTHLIKTRGQQVTLRCSPKSGHDTVSWYQQALGQGPQFIFQYYEEEERQRGNFPDRFSGHQFPNYSSELNVNALLLGDSALYLCASSFWGVRDEQFFGPGTRLTVL.

The rearrangement uses TRBV18 and TRBJ1-3; D might be TRBD1 (6 bases). Trimming pared 2 bases from V and 1 base from J, leaving 6 bases between. This CDR3 has 14 amino acids. Germline V lookup: CDR1 KGHSH, CDR2 LQKENI. This chain's CDR3 is CASSPGQSGNTIYF. The CDR3 DNA is TGTGCCAGCTCACCAGGACAGTCTGGAAACACCATATATTTT.